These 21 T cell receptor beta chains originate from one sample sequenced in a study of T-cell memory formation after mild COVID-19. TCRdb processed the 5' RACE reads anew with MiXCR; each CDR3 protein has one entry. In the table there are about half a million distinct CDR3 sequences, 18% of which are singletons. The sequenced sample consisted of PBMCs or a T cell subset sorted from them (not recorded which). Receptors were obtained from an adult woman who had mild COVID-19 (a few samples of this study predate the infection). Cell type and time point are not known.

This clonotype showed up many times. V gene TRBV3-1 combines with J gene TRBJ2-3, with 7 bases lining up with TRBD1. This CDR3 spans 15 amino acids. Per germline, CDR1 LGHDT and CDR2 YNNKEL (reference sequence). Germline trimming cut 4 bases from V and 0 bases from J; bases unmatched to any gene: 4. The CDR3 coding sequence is TGTGCCAGCAGCCCGACAGGGACAAGCACAGATACGCAGTATTTT. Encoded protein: CASSPTGTSTDTQYF.

CDR3 amino acids: CASRRGTSIQPQHF. As DNA, the CDR3 is TGTGCCAGCAGGCGAGGGACGTCCATTCAGCCCCAGCATTTT. The chain recombines TRBV12-3 or TRBV12-4 with TRBJ1-5, with D tentatively TRBD1 (5 bases). V was cut by 6 bases and J by 6 bases, with 15 bases left in between. This CDR3 has 14 amino acids.

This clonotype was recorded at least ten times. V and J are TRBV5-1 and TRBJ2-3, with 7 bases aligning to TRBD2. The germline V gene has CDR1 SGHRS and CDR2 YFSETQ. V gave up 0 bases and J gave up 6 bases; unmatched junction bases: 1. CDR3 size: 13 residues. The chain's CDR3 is CASSLVLADTQYF. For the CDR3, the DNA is TGCGCCAGCAGCTTGGTACTAGCGGATACGCAGTATTTT. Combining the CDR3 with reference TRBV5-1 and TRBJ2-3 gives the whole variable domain KAGVTQTPRYLIKTRGQQVTLSCSPISGHRSVSWYQQTPGQGLQFLFEYFSETQRNKGNFPGRFSGRQFSNSRSEMNVSTLELGDSALYLCASSLVLADTQYFGPGTRLTVL.

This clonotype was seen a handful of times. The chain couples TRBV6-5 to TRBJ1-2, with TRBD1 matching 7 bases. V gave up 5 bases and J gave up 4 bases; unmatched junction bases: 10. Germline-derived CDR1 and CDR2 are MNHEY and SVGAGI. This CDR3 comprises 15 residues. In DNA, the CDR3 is TGTGCCAGCAGTGTCGACAGGGCCTTAATCTATGGCTACACCTTC. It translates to CASSVDRALIYGYTF.

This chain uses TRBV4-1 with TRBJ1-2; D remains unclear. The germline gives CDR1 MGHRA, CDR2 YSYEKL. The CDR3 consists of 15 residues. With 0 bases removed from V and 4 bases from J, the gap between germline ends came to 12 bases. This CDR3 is CASSQDMSQFYGYTF. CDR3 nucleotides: TGCGCCAGCAGCCAAGATATGTCACAGTTCTATGGCTACACCTTC.

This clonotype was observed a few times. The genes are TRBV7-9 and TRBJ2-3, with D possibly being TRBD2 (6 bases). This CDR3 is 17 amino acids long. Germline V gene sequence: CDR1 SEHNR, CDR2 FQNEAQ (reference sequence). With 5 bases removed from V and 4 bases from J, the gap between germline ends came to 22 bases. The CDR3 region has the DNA TGTGCCAGCAGCGATCACCGGGACTCACGCGGCCCAGATACGCAGTATTTT. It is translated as CASSDHRDSRGPDTQYF.

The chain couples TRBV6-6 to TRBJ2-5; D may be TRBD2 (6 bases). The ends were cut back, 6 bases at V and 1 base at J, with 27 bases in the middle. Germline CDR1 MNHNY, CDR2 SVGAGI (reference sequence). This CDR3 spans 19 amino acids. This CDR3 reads CASSRSGELVHPIQETQYF. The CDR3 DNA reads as TGTGCCAGCAGCCGCTCGGGGGAACTAGTCCACCCAATCCAAGAGACCCAGTACTTC.

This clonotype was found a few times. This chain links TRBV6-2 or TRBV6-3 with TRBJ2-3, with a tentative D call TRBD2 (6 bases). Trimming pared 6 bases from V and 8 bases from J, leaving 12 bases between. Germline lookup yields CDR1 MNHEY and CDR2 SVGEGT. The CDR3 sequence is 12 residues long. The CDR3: CASRSSAGTQYF. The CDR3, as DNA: TGTGCCAGCAGGTCTAGCGCGGGTACGCAGTATTTT.

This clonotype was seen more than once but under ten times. CDR3 sequence (DNA): TGTGCCAGCAGCTTTAGGTCCCGTGAGCAGTACTTC. Encoded protein: CASSFRSREQYF. This chain connects TRBV5-5 to TRBJ2-7; no clear D. V was trimmed by 2 bases and J by 7 bases, leaving 10 bases between them. CDR1 is SGHKS and CDR2 is YYEKEE in the germline V gene (reference sequence). The CDR3 contains 12 residues.

This CDR3 is CASSLGPDKTEGYTF. CDR3 bases: TGTGCCAGCAGCTTGGGCCCGGACAAGACGGAGGGCTACACCTTC. This chain joins TRBV7-9 and TRBJ1-2; tentative D call: TRBD1 (5 bases). Germline V gene lookup returns CDR1 SEHNR and CDR2 FQNEAQ (reference sequence). The V end was cut by 3 bases, the J end by 8 bases, with 19 bases between. The CDR3 has 15 amino acids.

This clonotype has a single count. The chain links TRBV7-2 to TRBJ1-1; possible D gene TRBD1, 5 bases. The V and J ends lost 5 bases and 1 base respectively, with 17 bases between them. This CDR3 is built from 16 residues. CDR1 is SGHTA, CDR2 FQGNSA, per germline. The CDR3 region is CASSLNRGTANTEAFF. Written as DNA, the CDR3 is TGTGCCAGCAGCCTCAATCGGGGGACTGCGAACACTGAAGCTTTCTTT.

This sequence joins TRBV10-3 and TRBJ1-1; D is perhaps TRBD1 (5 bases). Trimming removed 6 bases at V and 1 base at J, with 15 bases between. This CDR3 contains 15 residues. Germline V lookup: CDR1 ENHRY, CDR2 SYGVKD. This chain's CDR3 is CAISGTGTGNTEAFF. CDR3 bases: TGTGCCATCAGCGGGACCGGAACTGGGAACACTGAAGCTTTCTTT.

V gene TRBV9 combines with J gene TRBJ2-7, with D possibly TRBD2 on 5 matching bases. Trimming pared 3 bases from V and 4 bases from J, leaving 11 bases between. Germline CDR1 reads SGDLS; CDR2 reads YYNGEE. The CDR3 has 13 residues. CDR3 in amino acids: CASSAYPGYEQYF. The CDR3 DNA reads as TGTGCCAGCAGCGCATACCCGGGGTACGAGCAGTACTTC.

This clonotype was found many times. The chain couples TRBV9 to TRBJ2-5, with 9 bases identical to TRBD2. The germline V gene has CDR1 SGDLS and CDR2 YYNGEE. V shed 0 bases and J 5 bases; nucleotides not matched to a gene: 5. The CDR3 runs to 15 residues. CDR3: CASSVASSGSETQYF. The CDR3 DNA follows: TGTGCCAGCAGCGTAGCTAGTAGCGGGAGTGAGACCCAGTACTTC.

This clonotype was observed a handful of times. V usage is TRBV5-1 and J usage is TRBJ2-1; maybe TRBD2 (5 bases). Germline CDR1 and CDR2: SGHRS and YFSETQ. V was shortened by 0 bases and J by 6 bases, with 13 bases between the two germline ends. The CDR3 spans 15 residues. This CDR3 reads CASSLGAGDINEQFF. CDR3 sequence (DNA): TGCGCCAGCAGCTTGGGGGCGGGTGATATCAATGAGCAGTTCTTC.

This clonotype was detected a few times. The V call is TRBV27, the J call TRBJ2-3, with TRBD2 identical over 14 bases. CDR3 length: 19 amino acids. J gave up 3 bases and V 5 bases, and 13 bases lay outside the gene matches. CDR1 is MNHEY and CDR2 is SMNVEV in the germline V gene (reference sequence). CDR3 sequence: CASSPTTLGLAGDTDTQYF. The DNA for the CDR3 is TGTGCCAGCAGTCCGACAACCCTGGGACTAGCGGGGGATACAGATACGCAGTATTTT.

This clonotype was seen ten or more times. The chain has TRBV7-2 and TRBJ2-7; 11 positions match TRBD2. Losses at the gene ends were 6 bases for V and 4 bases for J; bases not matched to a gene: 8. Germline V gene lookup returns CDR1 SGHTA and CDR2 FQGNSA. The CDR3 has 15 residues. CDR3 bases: TGTGCCAGCAGAGTACATAGCGGGGGGGCTTACGAGCAGTACTTC. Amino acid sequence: CASRVHSGGAYEQYF.

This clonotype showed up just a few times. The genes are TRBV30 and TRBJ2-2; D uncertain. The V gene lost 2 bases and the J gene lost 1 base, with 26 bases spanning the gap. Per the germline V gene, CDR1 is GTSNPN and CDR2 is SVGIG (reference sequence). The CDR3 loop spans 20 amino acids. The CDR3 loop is CAWSPPGFPHRLGNTGELFF. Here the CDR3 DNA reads TGTGCCTGGAGTCCTCCCGGCTTCCCCCACCGCCTTGGGAACACCGGGGAGCTGTTTTTT.

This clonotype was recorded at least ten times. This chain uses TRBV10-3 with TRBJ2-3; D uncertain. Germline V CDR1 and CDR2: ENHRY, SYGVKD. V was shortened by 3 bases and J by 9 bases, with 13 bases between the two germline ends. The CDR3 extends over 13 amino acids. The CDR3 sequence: CAISEGLSTTQYF. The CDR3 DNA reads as TGTGCCATCAGTGAAGGGCTCTCGACAACGCAGTATTTT.

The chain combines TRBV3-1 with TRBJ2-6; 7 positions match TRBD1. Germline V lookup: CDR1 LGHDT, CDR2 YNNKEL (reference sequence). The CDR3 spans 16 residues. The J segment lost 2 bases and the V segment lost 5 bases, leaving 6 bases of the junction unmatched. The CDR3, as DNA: TGTGCCAGCAGCATACTTACAGGGGCTGGGGCCAACGTCCTGACTTTC. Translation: CASSILTGAGANVLTF.

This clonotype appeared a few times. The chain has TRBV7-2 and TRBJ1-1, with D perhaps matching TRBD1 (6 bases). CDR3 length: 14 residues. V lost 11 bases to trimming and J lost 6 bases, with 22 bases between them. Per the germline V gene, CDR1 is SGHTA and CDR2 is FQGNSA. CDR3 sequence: CASDSFTGFAEAFF. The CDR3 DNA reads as TGTGCCTCTGACAGCTTTACAGGGTTCGCTGAAGCTTTCTTT.